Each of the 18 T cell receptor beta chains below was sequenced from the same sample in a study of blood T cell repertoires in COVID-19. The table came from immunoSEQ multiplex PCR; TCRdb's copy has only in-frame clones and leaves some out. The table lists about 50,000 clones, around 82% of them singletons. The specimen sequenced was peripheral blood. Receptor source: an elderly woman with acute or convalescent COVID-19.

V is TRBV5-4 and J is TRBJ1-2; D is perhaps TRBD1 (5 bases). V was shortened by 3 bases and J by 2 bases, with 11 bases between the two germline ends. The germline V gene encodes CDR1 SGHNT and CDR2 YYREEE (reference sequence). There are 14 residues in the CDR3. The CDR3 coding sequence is TGTGCCAGCAGCTCGACACAGGTGAACTATGGCTACACCTTC. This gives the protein CASSSTQVNYGYTF. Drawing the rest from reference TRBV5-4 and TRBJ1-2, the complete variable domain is ETGVTQSPTHLIKTRGQQVTLRCSSQSGHNTVSWYQQALGQGPQFIFQYYREEENGRGNFPPRFSGLQFPNYSSELNVNALELDDSALYLCASSSTQVNYGYTFGSGTRLTVV.

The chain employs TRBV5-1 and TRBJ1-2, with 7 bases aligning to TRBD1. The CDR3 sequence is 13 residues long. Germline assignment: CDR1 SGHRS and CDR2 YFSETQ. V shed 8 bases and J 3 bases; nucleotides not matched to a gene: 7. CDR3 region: CASKGDSDYGYTF. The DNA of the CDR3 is TGCGCCAGTAAAGGGGACAGCGACTATGGCTACACCTTC.

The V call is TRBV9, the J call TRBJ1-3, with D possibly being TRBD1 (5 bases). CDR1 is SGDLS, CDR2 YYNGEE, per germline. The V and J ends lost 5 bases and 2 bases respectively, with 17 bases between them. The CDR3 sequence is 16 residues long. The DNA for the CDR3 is TGTGCCAGCAGTCGCGCGATGGGGGGAACTGGAAACACCATATATTTT. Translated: CASSRAMGGTGNTIYF.

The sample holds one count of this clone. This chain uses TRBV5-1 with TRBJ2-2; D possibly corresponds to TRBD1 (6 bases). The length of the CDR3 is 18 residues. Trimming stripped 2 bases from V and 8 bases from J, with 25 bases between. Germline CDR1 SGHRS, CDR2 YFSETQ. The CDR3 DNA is TGCGCCAGCAGCTTAGGGCCGGTGGCGGACAGTCATTTTGGGGAGCTGTTTTTT. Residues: CASSLGPVADSHFGELFF.

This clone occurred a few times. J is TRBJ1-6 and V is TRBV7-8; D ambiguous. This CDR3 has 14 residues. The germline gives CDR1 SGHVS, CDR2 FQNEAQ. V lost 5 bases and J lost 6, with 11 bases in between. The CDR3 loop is CASSQTHSNSPLHF. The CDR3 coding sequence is TGTGCCAGCAGCCAAACGCACAGTAATTCACCCCTCCACTTT.

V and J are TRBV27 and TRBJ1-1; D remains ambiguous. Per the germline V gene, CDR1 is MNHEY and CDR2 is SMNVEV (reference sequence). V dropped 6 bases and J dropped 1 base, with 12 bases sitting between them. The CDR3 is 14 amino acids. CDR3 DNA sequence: TGTGCCAGCAGACTGACCGGGTGGAACACTGAAGCTTTCTTT. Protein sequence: CASRLTGWNTEAFF.

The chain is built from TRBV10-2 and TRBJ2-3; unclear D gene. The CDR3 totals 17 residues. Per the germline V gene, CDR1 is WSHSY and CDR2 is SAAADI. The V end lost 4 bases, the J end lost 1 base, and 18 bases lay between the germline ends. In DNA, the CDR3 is TGCGCCAGCAGTGGAATTGGAGTAAGTGCGGGCACAGATACGCAGTATTTT. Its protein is CASSGIGVSAGTDTQYF.

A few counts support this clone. The CDR3 sequence is CASSPETGAEKLFF. DNA for the CDR3: TGTGCCAGCTCACCAGAGACAGGGGCCGAAAAACTGTTTTTT. The J gene is TRBJ1-4, the V gene TRBV18, with 8 bases identical to TRBD1. The CDR3 has 14 residues. V was pared by 2 bases and J by 8 bases, with 4 bases of the junction left unmatched. Germline V gene data show CDR1 as KGHSH and CDR2 as LQKENI.

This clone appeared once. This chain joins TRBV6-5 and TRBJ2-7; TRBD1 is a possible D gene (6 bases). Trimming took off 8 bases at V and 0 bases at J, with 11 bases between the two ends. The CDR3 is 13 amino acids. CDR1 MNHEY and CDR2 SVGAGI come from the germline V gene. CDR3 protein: CASRDTNSYEQYF. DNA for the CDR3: TGTGCCAGCCGGGACACCAACTCCTACGAGCAGTACTTC.

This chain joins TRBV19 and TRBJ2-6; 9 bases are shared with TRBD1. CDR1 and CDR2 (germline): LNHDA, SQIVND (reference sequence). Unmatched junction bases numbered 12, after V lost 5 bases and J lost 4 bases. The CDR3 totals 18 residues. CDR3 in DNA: TGTGCCAGTAGTCCGGGACAGGGAGGCTCCTCCGGGGCCAACGTCCTGACTTTC. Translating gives CASSPGQGGSSGANVLTF.

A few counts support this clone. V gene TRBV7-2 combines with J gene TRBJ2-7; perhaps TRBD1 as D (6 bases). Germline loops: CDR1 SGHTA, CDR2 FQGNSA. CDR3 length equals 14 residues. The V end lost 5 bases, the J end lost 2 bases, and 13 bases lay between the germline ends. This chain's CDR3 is CASSQGLLPYEQYF. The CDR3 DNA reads TGTGCCAGCAGCCAGGGGCTGTTACCCTACGAGCAGTACTTC.

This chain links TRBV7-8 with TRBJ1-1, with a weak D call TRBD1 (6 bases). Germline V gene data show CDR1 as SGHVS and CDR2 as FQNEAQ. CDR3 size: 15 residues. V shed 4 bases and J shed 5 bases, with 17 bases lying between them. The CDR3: CASSSEGGVRTEAFF. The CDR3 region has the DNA TGTGCCAGCAGCTCCGAAGGGGGGGTTAGGACTGAAGCTTTCTTT.

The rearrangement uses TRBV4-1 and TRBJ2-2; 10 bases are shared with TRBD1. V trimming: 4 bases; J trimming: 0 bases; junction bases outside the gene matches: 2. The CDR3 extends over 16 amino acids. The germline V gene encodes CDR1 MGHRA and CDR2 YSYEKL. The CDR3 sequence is CASSRGTGANTGELFF. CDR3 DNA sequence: TGCGCCAGCAGCCGAGGGACAGGGGCGAACACCGGGGAGCTGTTTTTT.

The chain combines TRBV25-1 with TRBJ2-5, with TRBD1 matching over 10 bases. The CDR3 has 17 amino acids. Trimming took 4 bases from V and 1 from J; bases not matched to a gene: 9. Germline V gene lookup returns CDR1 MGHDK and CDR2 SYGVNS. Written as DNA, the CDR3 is TGTGCCAGCAGTGGGGTAGGGACAGGGGAGAGCCAAGAGACCCAGTACTTC. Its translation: CASSGVGTGESQETQYF.

The CDR3 coding sequence is TGTGCCAGCAGTACAGGGACTGAAAAACTGTTTTTT. Translated: CASSTGTEKLFF. The chain recombines TRBV6-2 or TRBV6-3 with TRBJ1-4; D perhaps matches TRBD1 (6 bases). Germline CDR1 MNHEY, CDR2 SVGEGT. This CDR3 region has 12 residues. With 5 bases removed from V and 7 bases from J, the gap between germline ends came to 8 bases.

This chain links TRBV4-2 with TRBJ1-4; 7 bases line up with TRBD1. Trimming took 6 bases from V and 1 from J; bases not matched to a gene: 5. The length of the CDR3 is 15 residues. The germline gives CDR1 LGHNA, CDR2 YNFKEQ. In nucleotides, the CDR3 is TGTGCCAGCAGAATGGGGGACAGAACTAATGAAAAACTGTTTTTT. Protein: CASRMGDRTNEKLFF.

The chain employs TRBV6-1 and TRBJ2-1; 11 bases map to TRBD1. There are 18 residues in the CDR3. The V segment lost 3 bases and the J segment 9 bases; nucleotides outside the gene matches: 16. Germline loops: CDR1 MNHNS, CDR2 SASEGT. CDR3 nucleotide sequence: TGTGCCAGCAGTGATTCTACCCTGGGGACAGGGGGGTTTAGTGAGCAGTTCTTC. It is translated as CASSDSTLGTGGFSEQFF.

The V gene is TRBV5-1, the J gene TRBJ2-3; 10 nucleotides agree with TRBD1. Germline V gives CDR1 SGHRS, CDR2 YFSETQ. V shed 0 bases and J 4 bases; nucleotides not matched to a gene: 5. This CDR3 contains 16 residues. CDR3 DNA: TGCGCCAGCAGCTTGGCCACCGGGACAGGGGCAGATACGCAGTATTTT. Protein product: CASSLATGTGADTQYF. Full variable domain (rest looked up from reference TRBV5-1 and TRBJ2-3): KAGVTQTPRYLIKTRGQQVTLSCSPISGHRSVSWYQQTPGQGLQFLFEYFSETQRNKGNFPGRFSGRQFSNSRSEMNVSTLELGDSALYLCASSLATGTGADTQYFGPGTRLTVL.